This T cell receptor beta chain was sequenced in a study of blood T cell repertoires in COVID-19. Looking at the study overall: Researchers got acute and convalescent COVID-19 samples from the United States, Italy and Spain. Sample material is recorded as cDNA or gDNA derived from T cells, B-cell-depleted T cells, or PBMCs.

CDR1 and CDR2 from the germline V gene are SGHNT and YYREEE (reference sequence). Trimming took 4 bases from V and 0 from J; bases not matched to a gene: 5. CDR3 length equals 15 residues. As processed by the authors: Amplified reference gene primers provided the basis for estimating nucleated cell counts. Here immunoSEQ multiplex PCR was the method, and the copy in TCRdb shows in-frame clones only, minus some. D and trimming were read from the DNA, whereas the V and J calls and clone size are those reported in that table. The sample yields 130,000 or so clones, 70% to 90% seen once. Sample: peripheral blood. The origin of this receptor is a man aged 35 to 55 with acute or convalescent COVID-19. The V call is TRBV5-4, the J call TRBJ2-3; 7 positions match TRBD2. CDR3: CASSPGGPSTDTQYF. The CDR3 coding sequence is TGTGCCAGCAGCCCGGGGGGTCCCAGCACAGATACGCAGTATTTT.